Each of the 20 T cell receptor beta chains below was sequenced from the same sample in a study of control samples from healthy donors and cancer patients. TCRdb keeps only in-frame clones here, not all; method: immunoSEQ multiplex PCR. The profile covers approximately 100,000 clones, with 92% appearing a single time and less than 3.5% taken by the ten largest. Material for sequencing was blood. The receptors come from a human donor in good health. The donor label of this sample is uncertain.

This clone has only one observation. The V call is TRBV5-1, the J call TRBJ2-2; TRBD2 aligns across 15 bases. Unmatched junction bases numbered 4, after V lost 4 bases and J lost 6 bases. The CDR3 runs to 16 residues. Looked up from germline, CDR1 is SGHRS and CDR2 is YFSETQ. The CDR3 reads CASSPRTSGGAGELFF. The CDR3 DNA is TGCGCCAGCAGCCCCCGGACTAGCGGGGGGGCCGGGGAGCTGTTTTTT.

This chain connects TRBV7-8 to TRBJ2-7; D gene uncertain. The germline CDR1 and CDR2 sequences are SGHVS and FQNEAQ. The length of the CDR3 is 14 residues. Between the trimmed V and J ends, which lost 4 bases and 4 bases, there was a span of 14 bases. CDR3 DNA: TGTGCCAGCAGCTCGGACCCTAGGCCATACGAGCAGTACTTC. This encodes CASSSDPRPYEQYF.

The chain has TRBV10-3 and TRBJ2-1; 10 bases agree with TRBD2. After removal of 5 bases from V and 2 bases from J, the junction contained 6 bases not matched to a gene. This CDR3 has 16 residues. Germline CDR1 ENHRY, CDR2 SYGVKD. This chain's CDR3 is CAISWNSGGPYNEQFF. The CDR3 DNA reads TGTGCCATCAGTTGGAATAGCGGGGGGCCCTACAATGAGCAGTTCTTC.

V usage is TRBV2 and J usage is TRBJ1-6, with a tentative D call TRBD1 (5 bases). Germline assignment: CDR1 SNHLY and CDR2 FYNNEI. Trimming pared 7 bases from V and 13 bases from J, leaving 29 bases between. This CDR3 region has 17 residues. CDR3 in DNA: TGTGCCAGCACTACCACTTTCGGGACCCAACTTTACTCGCCCCTCCACTTT. As protein: CASTTTFGTQLYSPLHF.

V usage is TRBV28 and J usage is TRBJ1-5; perhaps TRBD1 as D (6 bases). Germline V CDR1 and CDR2: MDHEN, SYDVKM. CDR3 length: 12 residues. Trimming removed 8 bases from V and 6 bases from J, with 11 bases in between. The CDR3 sequence: CASRGAGQPQHF. The CDR3 nucleotides are TGTGCCAGCCGGGGGGCAGGTCAGCCCCAGCATTTT.

The rearrangement joins TRBV6-2 or TRBV6-3 to TRBJ1-2, with 9 bases matching TRBD1. The germline V gene encodes CDR1 MNHEY and CDR2 SVGEGT. The CDR3 extends over 13 amino acids. V shed 4 bases, J shed 6 bases, and the junction held 3 bases outside the gene matches. CDR3 nucleotide sequence: TGTGCCAGCAGTTCGACAGGGGGTAATGGCTACACCTTC. Translation gives CASSSTGGNGYTF.

The V and J genes are TRBV24-1 and TRBJ2-2, with D unresolved. Germline CDR1 and CDR2: KGHDR and SFDVKD. The V end was cut by 5 bases, the J end by 4 bases, with 13 bases between. The CDR3 is made up of 15 amino acids. CDR3 nucleotides: TGTGCCACCAGTGTCTTAGGGTTAAGCACCGGGGAGCTGTTTTTT. Its translation: CATSVLGLSTGELFF.

The chain has TRBV10-3 and TRBJ2-1; D possibly corresponds to TRBD1 (6 bases). V was clipped by 11 bases and J by 8 bases, with 16 bases between them. Germline lookup yields CDR1 ENHRY and CDR2 SYGVKD. This CDR3 comprises 12 residues. The CDR3 loop reads CAVGAGVYEQFF. The CDR3 DNA reads TGTGCCGTTGGAGCAGGGGTTTATGAGCAGTTCTTC.

The rearrangement uses TRBV7-6 and TRBJ1-1, with D unclear. The V gene lost 5 bases and the J gene lost 4 bases, with 17 bases spanning the gap. Germline CDR1 and CDR2: SGHVS and FNYEAQ. CDR3 length: 15 residues. The CDR3 reads CASSPGLGYVTEAFF. The CDR3 region has the DNA TGTGCCAGCAGCCCTGGGTTAGGGTACGTCACTGAAGCTTTCTTT. The whole variable domain, filled in from reference TRBV7-6 and TRBJ1-1, reads GAGVSQSPRYKVTKRGQDVALRCDPISGHVSLYWYRQALGQGPEFLTYFNYEAQQDKSGLPNDRFSAERPEGSISTLTIQRTEQRDSAMYRCASSPGLGYVTEAFFGQGTRLTVV.

On this clone itself: A junction boundary mismatches the germline segment, possibly from a read error. The V and J genes are TRBV20-1 and TRBJ1-2; D ambiguous. Germline lookup yields CDR1 DFQATT and CDR2 SNEGSKA (reference sequence). This CDR3 has 11 amino acids. CDR3 in amino acids: CSAREGPGFSF. The CDR3 DNA is TGCAGTGCTAGAGAAGGCCCTGGGTTTTCCTTC.

The V and J genes are TRBV14 and TRBJ2-1; 7 bases fit TRBD1. V lost 2 bases to trimming and J lost 1 base; unmatched junction nucleotides: 2. This CDR3 has 15 amino acids. Germline CDR1 and CDR2: SGHDN and FVKESK. The CDR3 nucleotides are TGTGCCAGCAGCCAAATACAGGGGTCCTACAATGAGCAGTTCTTC. Its protein product is CASSQIQGSYNEQFF.

The chain recombines TRBV6-2 or TRBV6-3 with TRBJ1-2, with TRBD1 matching 8 bases. The germline gives CDR1 MNHEY, CDR2 SVGEGT. This CDR3 spans 16 amino acids. V lost 5 bases to trimming and J lost 7 bases; unmatched junction nucleotides: 15. The CDR3 protein is CASSDGTGRSGGGYTF. CDR3 DNA: TGTGCCAGCAGTGACGGGACAGGCCGCTCCGGCGGTGGCTACACCTTC.

The chain recombines TRBV7-6 with TRBJ1-3; weak D call: TRBD1 (6 bases). Trimming left V 4 bases short and J 0 bases short, with 10 bases between. CDR1 is SGHVS and CDR2 is FNYEAQ in the germline V gene. CDR3 length: 15 amino acids. The CDR3 DNA is TGTGCCAGCAGCTCGGACAGAAGCTCTGGAAACACCATATATTTT. Protein sequence: CASSSDRSSGNTIYF.

This chain links TRBV5-4 with TRBJ1-4; D is possibly TRBD1 (6 bases). The CDR3 totals 16 residues. Trimming took off 3 bases at V and 2 bases at J, with 14 bases between the two ends. The germline gives CDR1 SGHNT, CDR2 YYREEE (reference sequence). CDR3 sequence reads: CASSSANRETNEKLFF. For the CDR3, the DNA is TGTGCCAGCAGCTCCGCTAACAGGGAGACTAATGAAAAACTGTTTTTT.

The V and J genes are TRBV7-2 and TRBJ2-6; TRBD1 might be the D (5 bases). Germline V CDR1 and CDR2: SGHTA, FQGNSA. V lost 1 base to trimming and J lost 2 bases, with 12 bases between them. This CDR3 comprises 17 residues. The CDR3 DNA is TGTGCCAGCAGCTTAGGTCAGGGAAGAGCTGGGGCCAACGTCCTGACTTTC. It translates to CASSLGQGRAGANVLTF. The whole variable domain, filled in from reference TRBV7-2 and TRBJ2-6, reads GAGVSQSPSNKVTEKGKDVELRCDPISGHTALYWYRQSLGQGLEFLIYFQGNSAPDKSGLPSDRFSAERTGGSVSTLTIQRTQQEDSAVYLCASSLGQGRAGANVLTFGAGSRLTVL.

The chain is built from TRBV27 and TRBJ2-5, with D perhaps matching TRBD1 (5 bases). This CDR3 contains 11 residues. Looked up from germline, CDR1 is MNHEY and CDR2 is SMNVEV (reference sequence). The CDR3 here is CAVGAQETQYF. The CDR3 nucleotides are TGTGCGGTTGGGGCACAAGAGACCCAGTACTTC.

V and J are TRBV27 and TRBJ1-2, with D possibly matching TRBD1 (6 bases). V gave up 2 bases and J gave up 4 bases, with 17 bases separating them. This CDR3 region has 16 residues. Germline V lookup: CDR1 MNHEY, CDR2 SMNVEV (reference sequence). The CDR3 loop is CASSLRGRGLSYGYTF. The CDR3 DNA sequence: TGTGCCAGCAGTTTACGGGGCAGGGGTCTTTCCTATGGCTACACCTTC.

The chain carries TRBV7-2 and TRBJ1-1, with D possibly being TRBD1 (5 bases). Germline loops: CDR1 SGHTA, CDR2 FQGNSA. This CDR3 comprises 13 residues. Trimming took 5 bases from V and 6 from J, leaving 13 bases between them. Here the CDR3 reads CASSPAGEAEAFF. Here the CDR3 DNA reads TGTGCCAGCAGCCCCGCGGGGGAGGCTGAAGCTTTCTTT.

This rearrangement joins TRBV4-1 to TRBJ2-7; D is unclear. CDR1 is MGHRA and CDR2 is YSYEKL in the germline V gene. V was clipped by 1 base and J by 5 bases, with 12 bases between them. This CDR3 is 14 amino acids long. CDR3 in DNA: TGCGCCAGCAGCCAAGGGCTAAATTCCCACGAGCAGTACTTC. Its protein product is CASSQGLNSHEQYF.

The chain joins TRBV4-2 to TRBJ1-6; TRBD1 aligns across 8 bases. Germline V gene sequence: CDR1 LGHNA, CDR2 YNFKEQ. This CDR3 is 15 amino acids long. With V trimmed by 6 bases and J by 5 bases, 6 bases remained unmatched. CDR3 loop: CASRGTGNDNSPLHF. CDR3 nucleotides: TGTGCCAGCAGAGGGACAGGCAACGATAATTCACCCCTCCACTTT.